This TCR beta chain came from a study of control samples from healthy donors and cancer patients. V shed 2 bases, J shed 5 bases, and the junction held 7 bases outside the gene matches. Germline loops: CDR1 MNHNS, CDR2 SASEGT. The CDR3 consists of 16 residues. The repertoire was sequenced with immunoSEQ multiplex PCR; TCRdb's copy has only in-frame clones and lacks some. Of roughly 370,000 clones listed, 80% to 95% were seen once; the top ten hold 5% to 8%. This receptor was obtained from a man aged 40-55 years with head and neck cancer. What was sequenced was PBMCs. The chain links TRBV6-1 to TRBJ2-1; 9 positions match TRBD2. CDR3 DNA sequence: TGTGCCAGCAGTGAACCCCTAGCGGGATTTAACAATGAGCAGTTCTTC. Amino acids: CASSEPLAGFNNEQFF.